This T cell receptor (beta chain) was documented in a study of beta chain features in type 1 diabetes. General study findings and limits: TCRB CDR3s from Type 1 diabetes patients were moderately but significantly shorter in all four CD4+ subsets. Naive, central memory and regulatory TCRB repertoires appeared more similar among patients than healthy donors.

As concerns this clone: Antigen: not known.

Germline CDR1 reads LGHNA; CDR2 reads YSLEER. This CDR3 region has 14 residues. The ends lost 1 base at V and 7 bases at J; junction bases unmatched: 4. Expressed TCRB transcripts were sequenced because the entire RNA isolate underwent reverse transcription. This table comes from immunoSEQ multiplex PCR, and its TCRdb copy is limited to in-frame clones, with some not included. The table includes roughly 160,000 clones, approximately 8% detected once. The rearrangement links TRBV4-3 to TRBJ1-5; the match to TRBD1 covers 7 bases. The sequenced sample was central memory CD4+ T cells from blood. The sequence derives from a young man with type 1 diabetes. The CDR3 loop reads CASSQGQGGQPQHF. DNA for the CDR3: TGCGCCAGCAGCCAAGGACAGGGTGGCCAGCCCCAGCATTTT.